The sequence of this T cell receptor beta chain was determined in a study of cytomegalovirus exposure and HLA in healthy donors. This clone showed up just a few times. The CDR3 sequence is 17 residues long. Germline assignment: CDR1 SGHRS and CDR2 YFSETQ. V was cut by 1 base and J by 6 bases, with 21 bases left in between. PCR used 60 Vbeta primers and 13 Jbeta primers. Here immunoSEQ multiplex PCR was the method, and the copy in TCRdb shows in-frame clones only, minus some. The table includes about 150,000 clones, around 75% detected once. The TCR comes from a man in his fifties or sixties in good health and CMV-seronegative. The material sequenced was PBMCs. The chain uses TRBV5-1 and TRBJ2-3; a weak D match, TRBD2 (7 bases). This CDR3 is CASSLRGSGTLTDTQYF. In DNA form, the CDR3 reads TGCGCCAGCAGCTTGAGGGGGAGCGGGACTCTCACCGATACGCAGTATTTT.